The entry below gives a single T cell receptor beta chain sequence along with its context. Antigen specificity is unknown. In the authors' methods: The study took CDR3 differences across clinicopathological groups and made a distant-metastasis classifier for papillary thyroid cancer from them. With MiXCR, TCRdb reprocessed the PCR reads. The V and J calls reflect TCRdb's pipeline rather than the authors' work. Here the sample spans around 15,000 clones, around 33% being singletons. The data were obtained in a study of metastatic and nonmetastatic thyroid tumors. Across the whole study: Comparative analysis of repertoires was undertaken across blood and tumor or nodule tissue obtained from malignant and benign thyroid patients. Study outcomes and limitations: The study reportedly found significantly higher TCR beta diversity in malignant thyroid tumors than benign nodules, in blood and tumor.

Germline CDR1 SGHTA, CDR2 FQGTGA. Trimming at V came to 3 bases and at J to 5 bases, leaving 7 bases not matched to a gene. The CDR3 covers 15 residues. Patients were all untreated before their thyroid surgery. The chain is built from TRBV7-3 and TRBJ2-1; 7 nucleotides match TRBD1. The source material was tumor tissue. The clonotype comes from a male donor with papillary thyroid cancer or a benign thyroid nodule (not recorded which). Some clones in this sample may be carry-over from other donors' samples. The CDR3 DNA follows: TGTGCCAGCAGCTTCCGGCAGGGGGTAAACAATGAGCAGTTCTTC. Translated: CASSFRQGVNNEQFF. The entire variable domain, with the rest obtained from reference TRBV7-3 and TRBJ2-1, is as follows: GAGVSQTPSNKVTEKGKYVELRCDPISGHTALYWYRQSLGQGPEFLIYFQGTGAADDSGLPNDRFFAVRPEGSVSTLKIQRTERGDSAVYLCASSFRQGVNNEQFFGPGTRLTVL.